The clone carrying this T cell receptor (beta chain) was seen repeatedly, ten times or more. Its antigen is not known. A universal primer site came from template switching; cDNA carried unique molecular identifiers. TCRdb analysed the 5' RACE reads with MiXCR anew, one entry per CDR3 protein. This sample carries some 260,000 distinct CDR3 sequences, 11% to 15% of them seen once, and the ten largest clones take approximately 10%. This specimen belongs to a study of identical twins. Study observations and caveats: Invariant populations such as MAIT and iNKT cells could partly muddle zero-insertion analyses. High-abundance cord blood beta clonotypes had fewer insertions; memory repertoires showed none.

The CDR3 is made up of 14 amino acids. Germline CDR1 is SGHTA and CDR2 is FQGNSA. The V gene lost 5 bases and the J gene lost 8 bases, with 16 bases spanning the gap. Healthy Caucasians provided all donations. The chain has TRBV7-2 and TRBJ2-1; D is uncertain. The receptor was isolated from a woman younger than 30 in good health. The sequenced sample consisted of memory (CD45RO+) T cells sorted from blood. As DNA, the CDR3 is TGTGCCAGCAGCCTCCTCCCGGGCGCCCATGAGCAGTTCTTC. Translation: CASSLLPGAHEQFF.